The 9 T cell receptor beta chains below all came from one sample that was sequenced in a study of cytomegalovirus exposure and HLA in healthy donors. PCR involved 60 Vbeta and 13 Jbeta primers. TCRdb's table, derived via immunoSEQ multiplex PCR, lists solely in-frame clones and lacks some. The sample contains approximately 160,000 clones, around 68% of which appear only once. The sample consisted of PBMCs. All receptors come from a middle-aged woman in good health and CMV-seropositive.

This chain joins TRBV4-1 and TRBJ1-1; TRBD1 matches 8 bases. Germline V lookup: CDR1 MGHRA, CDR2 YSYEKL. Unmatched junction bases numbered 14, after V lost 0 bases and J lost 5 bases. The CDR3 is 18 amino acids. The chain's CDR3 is CASSQDELIQGDETEAFF. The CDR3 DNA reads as TGCGCCAGCAGCCAAGATGAATTAATACAGGGGGACGAAACTGAAGCTTTCTTT.

Here the CDR3 reads CASRPTGRATNEKLFF. CDR3 nucleotide sequence: TGTGCCAGCAGGCCGACAGGGCGGGCAACTAATGAAAAACTGTTTTTT. The chain joins TRBV13 to TRBJ1-4, with 7 bases fitting TRBD1. CDR3 length: 16 amino acids. Germline CDR1 PRHDT, CDR2 FYEKMQ (reference sequence). V shed 6 bases and J 0 bases; nucleotides not matched to a gene: 7.

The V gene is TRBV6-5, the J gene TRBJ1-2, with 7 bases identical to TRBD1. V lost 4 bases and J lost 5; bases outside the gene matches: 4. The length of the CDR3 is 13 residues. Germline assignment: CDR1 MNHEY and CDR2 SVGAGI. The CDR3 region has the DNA TGTGCCAGCAGTTTAACACAGGGGTATGGCTACACCTTC. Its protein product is CASSLTQGYGYTF.

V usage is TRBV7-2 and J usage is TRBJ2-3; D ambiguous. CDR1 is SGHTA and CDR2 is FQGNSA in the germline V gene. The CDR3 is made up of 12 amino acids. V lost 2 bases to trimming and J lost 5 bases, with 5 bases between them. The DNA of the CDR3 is TGTGCCAGCAGCTTATACGGAGATACGCAGTATTTT. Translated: CASSLYGDTQYF. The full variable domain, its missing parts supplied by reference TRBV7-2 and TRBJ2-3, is GAGVSQSPSNKVTEKGKDVELRCDPISGHTALYWYRQSLGQGLEFLIYFQGNSAPDKSGLPSDRFSAERTGGSVSTLTIQRTQQEDSAVYLCASSLYGDTQYFGPGTRLTVL.

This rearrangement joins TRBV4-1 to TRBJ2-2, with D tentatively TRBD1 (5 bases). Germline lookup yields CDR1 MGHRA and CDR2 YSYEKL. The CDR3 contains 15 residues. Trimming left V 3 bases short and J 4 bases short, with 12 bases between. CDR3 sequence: CASSHRAGFTGELFF. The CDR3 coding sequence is TGCGCCAGCAGCCATAGAGCAGGGTTCACCGGGGAGCTGTTTTTT.

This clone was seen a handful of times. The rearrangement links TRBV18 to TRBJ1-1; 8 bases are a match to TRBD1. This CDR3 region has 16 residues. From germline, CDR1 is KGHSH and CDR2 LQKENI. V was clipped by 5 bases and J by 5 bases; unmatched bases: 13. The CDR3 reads CASSALLSRGPTEAFF. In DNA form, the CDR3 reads TGTGCCAGCTCAGCCTTGCTCAGCAGGGGGCCGACTGAAGCTTTCTTT.

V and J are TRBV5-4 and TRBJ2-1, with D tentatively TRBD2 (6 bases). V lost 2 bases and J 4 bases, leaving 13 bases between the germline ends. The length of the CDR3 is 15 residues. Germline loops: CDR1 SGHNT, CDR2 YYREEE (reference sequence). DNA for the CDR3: TGTGCCAGCAGCTTCGGCGGGGTTTCTTACAATGAGCAGTTCTTC. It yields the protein CASSFGGVSYNEQFF.

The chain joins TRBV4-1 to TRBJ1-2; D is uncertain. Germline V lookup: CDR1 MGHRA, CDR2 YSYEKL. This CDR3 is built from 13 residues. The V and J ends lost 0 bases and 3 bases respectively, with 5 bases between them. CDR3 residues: CASSQDSYYGYTF. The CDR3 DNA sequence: TGCGCCAGCAGCCAAGACTCCTACTATGGCTACACCTTC.

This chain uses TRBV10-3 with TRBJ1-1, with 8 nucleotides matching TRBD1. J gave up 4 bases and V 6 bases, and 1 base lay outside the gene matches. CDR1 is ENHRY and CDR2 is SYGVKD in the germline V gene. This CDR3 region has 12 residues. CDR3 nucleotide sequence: TGTGCCATCAGAACAGGGGGCACTGAAGCTTTCTTT. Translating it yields CAIRTGGTEAFF.